This record concerns one T cell receptor beta chain sequence. This entry belongs to a study of blood T cell repertoires in COVID-19. Using immunoSEQ multiplex PCR, the repertoire was profiled, and TCRdb retains in-frame clones only, with some absent. This sample yields approximately 300,000 clones, of which 70% to 90% are seen a single time; about 10% belongs to the top ten. V lost 6 bases, J lost 0 bases, and 14 bases lay in between. Germline V CDR1 and CDR2: ENHRY, SYGVKD. This CDR3 is built from 15 residues. The receptor was isolated from a woman between 18 and 29 years old who had recovered from COVID-19. Sequencing was done on a sample of PBMCs or T cells enriched from blood (not recorded which). This sequence joins TRBV10-3 and TRBJ1-1; D not resolved. The CDR3 DNA follows: TGTGCCATCAGCGCTGATATGCGGATGAACACTGAAGCTTTCTTT. Residues: CAISADMRMNTEAFF.